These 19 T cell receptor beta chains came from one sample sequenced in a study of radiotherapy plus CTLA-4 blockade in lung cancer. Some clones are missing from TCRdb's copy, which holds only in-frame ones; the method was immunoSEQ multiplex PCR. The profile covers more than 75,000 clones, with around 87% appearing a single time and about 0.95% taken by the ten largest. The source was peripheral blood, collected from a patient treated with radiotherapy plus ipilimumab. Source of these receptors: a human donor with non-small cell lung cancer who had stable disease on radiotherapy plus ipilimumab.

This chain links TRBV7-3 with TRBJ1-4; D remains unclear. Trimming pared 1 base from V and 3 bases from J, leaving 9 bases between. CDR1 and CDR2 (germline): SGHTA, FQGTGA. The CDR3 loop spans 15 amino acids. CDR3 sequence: CASSLMGGPNEKLFF. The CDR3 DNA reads TGTGCCAGCAGCTTAATGGGAGGGCCTAATGAAAAACTGTTTTTT.

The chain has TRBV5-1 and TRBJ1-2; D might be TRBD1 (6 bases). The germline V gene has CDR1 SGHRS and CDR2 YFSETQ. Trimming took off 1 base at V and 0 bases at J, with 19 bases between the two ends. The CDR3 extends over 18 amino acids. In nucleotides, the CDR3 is TGCGCCAGCAGCTTGAACGGGGGCCTAGGGCGAGCTAACTATGGCTACACCTTC. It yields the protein CASSLNGGLGRANYGYTF.

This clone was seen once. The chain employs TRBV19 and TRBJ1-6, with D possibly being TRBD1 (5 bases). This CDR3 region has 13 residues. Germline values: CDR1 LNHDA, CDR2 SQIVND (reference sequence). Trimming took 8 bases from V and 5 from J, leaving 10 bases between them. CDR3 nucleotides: TGTGCCAGTCGTGACAGCCATAATTCACCCCTCCACTTT. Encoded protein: CASRDSHNSPLHF.

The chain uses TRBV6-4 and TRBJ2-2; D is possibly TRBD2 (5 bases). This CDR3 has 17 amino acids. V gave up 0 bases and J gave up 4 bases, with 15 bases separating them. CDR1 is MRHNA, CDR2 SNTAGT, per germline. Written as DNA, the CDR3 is TGTGCCAGCAGTGACTCGTTGTTAGCGAACCGCACCGGGGAGCTGTTTTTT. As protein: CASSDSLLANRTGELFF.

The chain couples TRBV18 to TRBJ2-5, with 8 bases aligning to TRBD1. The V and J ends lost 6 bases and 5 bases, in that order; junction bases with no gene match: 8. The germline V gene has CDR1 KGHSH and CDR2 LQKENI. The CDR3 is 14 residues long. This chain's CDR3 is CASSPDRVVETQYF. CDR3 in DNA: TGTGCCAGCTCCCCGGACAGGGTCGTGGAGACCCAGTACTTC. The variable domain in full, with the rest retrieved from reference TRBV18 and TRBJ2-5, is NAGVMQNPRHLVRRRGQEARLRCSPMKGHSHVYWYRQLPEEGLKFMVYLQKENIIDESGMPKERFSAEFPKEGPSILRIQQVVRGDSAAYFCASSPDRVVETQYFGPGTRLLVL.

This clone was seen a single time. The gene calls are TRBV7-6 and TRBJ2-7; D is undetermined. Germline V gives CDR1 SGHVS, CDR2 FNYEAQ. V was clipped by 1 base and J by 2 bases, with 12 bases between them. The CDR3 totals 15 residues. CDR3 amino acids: CASSLEQSGTYEQYF. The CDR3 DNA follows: TGTGCCAGCAGCTTAGAACAGTCAGGTACCTACGAGCAGTACTTC.

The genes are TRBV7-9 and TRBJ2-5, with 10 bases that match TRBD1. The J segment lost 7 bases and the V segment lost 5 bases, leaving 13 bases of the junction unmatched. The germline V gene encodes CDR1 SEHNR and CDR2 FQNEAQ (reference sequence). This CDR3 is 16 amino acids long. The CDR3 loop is CASSEGPGQGRGTQYF. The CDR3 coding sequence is TGTGCCAGCAGCGAGGGCCCGGGACAGGGGCGAGGGACCCAGTACTTC.

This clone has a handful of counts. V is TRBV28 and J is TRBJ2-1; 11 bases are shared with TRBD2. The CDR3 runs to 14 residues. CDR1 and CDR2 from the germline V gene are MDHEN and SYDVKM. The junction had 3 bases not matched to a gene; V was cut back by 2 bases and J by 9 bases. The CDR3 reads CASSLELAGAEQFF. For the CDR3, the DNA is TGTGCCAGCAGTTTAGAACTAGCGGGAGCTGAGCAGTTCTTC.

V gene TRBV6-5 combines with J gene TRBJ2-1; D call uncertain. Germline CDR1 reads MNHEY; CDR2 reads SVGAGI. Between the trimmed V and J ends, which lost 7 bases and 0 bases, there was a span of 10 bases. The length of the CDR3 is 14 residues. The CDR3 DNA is TGTGCCAGCAACCCGGGCGGCTCCTACAATGAGCAGTTCTTC. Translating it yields CASNPGGSYNEQFF.

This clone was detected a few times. The CDR3 reads CASSRLRGSYEQYF. For the CDR3, the DNA is TGTGCCAGCAGCCGCCTCCGTGGGAGCTACGAGCAGTACTTC. V and J are TRBV14 and TRBJ2-7, with D possibly TRBD2 on 5 matching bases. This CDR3 is 14 amino acids long. The V gene's germline CDR1 is SGHDN and CDR2 FVKESK. With 4 bases removed from V and 3 bases from J, the gap between germline ends came to 13 bases. The full variable domain, its missing parts supplied by reference TRBV14 and TRBJ2-7, is EAGVTQFPSHSVIEKGQTVTLRCDPISGHDNLYWYRRVMGKEIKFLLHFVKESKQDESGMPNNRFLAERTGGTYSTLKVQPAELEDSGVYFCASSRLRGSYEQYFGPGTRLTVT.

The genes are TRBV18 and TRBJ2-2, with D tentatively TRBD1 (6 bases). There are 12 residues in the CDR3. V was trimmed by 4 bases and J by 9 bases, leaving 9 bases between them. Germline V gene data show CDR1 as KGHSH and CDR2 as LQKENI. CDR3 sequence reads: CASSRDIRELFF. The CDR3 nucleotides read TGTGCCAGCTCACGGGACATCCGGGAGCTGTTTTTT.

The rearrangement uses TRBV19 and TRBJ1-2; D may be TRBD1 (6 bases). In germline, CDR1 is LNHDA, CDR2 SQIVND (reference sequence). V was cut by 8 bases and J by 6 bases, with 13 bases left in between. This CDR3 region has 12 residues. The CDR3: CASRTWDNGYTF. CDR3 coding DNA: TGTGCCAGTCGCACTTGGGACAATGGCTACACCTTC.

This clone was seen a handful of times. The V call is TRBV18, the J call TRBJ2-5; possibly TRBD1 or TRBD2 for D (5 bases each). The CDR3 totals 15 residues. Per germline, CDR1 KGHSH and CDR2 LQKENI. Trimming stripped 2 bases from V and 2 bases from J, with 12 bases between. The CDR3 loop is CASSPGGAPQETQYF. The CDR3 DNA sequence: TGTGCCAGCTCACCAGGGGGAGCCCCGCAAGAGACCCAGTACTTC.

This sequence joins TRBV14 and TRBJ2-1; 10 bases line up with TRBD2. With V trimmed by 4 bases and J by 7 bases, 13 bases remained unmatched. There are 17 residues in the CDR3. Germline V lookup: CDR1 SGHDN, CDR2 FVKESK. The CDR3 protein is CASSPPSVAGGRNEQFF. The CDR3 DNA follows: TGTGCCAGCAGCCCCCCAAGCGTAGCGGGGGGAAGGAATGAGCAGTTCTTC.

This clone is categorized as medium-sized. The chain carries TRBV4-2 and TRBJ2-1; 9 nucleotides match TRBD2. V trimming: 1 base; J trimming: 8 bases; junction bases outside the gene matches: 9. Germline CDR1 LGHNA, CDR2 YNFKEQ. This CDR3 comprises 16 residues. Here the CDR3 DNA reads TGTGCCAGCAGCCAAGGCCCAGCGGGGGGCCGGGATGAGCAGTTCTTC. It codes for CASSQGPAGGRDEQFF.

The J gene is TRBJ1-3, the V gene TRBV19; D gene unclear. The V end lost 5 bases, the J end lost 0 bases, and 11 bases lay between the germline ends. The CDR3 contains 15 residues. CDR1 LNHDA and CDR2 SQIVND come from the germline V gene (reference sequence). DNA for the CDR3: TGTGCCAGTAGTCAATGGTGGAGCTCTGGAAACACCATATATTTT. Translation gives CASSQWWSSGNTIYF.

CDR3 sequence reads: CASSEIASGKETQYF. CDR3 bases: TGTGCCAGCAGTGAAATAGCTAGCGGGAAAGAGACCCAGTACTTC. The chain recombines TRBV6-1 with TRBJ2-5; 9 nucleotides line up with TRBD2. This CDR3 has 15 amino acids. Germline CDR1 reads MNHNS; CDR2 reads SASEGT. Losses at the gene ends were 2 bases for V and 3 bases for J; bases not matched to a gene: 4.

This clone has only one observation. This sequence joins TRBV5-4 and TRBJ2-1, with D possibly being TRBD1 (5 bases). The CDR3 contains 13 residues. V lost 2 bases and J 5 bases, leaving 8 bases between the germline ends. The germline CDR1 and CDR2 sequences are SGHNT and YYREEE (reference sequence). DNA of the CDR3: TGTGCCAGCAGCTTAACAGGCAACAATGAGCAGTTCTTC. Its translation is CASSLTGNNEQFF.

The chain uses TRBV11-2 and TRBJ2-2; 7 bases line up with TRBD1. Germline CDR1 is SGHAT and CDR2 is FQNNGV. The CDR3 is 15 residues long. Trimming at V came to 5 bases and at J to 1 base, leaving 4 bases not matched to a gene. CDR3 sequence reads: CASSPRQGNTGELFF. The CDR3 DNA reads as TGTGCCAGCAGCCCACGACAGGGGAACACCGGGGAGCTGTTTTTT.